This T cell receptor beta chain comes out of a study of T cell repertoires in cytomegalovirus infection. Turning to the study itself: An indication of both CMV infection and matching HLA type came from public TCR beta signatures.

CDR1 is LGHNT and CDR2 is FRNRAP in the germline V gene. V lost 2 bases to trimming and J lost 4 bases, with 6 bases between them. There are 13 residues in the CDR3. This clonotype was observed many times. TCRdb used MiXCR to reprocess the reads, holding one entry per CDR3 protein. The sample has some 400,000 distinct CDR3 sequences; approximately 18% are singletons. Sequencing used PBMCs. This receptor was obtained from a human donor in good health (CMV status not recorded). Some clones in this sample may be carry-over from other donors' samples. The chain is built from TRBV12-5 and TRBJ1-5; no reliable D call. In DNA, the CDR3 is TGTGCTAGTGGTTTGCCGGATAATCAGCCCCAGCATTTT. Protein product: CASGLPDNQPQHF.